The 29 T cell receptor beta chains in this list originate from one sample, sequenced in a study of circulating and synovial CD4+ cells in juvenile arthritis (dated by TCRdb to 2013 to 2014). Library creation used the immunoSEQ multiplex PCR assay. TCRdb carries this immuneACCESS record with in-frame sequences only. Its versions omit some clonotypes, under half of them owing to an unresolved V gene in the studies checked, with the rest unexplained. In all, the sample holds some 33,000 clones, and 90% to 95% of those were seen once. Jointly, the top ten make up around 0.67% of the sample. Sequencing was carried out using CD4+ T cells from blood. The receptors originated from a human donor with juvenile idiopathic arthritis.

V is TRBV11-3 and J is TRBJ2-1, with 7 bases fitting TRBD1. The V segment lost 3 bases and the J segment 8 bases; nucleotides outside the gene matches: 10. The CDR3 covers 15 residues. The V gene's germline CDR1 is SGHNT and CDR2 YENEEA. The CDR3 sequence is CASSFTKKGGDEQFF. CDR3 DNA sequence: TGTGCCAGCAGCTTTACCAAAAAAGGGGGCGATGAGCAGTTCTTC. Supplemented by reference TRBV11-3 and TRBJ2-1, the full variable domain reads EAGVVQSPRYKIIEKKQPVAFWCNPISGHNTLYWYLQNLGQGPELLIRYENEEAVDDSQLPKDRFSAERLKGVDSTLKIQPAELGDSAVYLCASSFTKKGGDEQFFGPGTRLTVL.

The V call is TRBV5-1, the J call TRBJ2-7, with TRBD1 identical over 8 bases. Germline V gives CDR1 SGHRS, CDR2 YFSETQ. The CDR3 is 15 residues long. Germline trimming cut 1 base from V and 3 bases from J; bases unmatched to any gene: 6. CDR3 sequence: CASSLKVDRGYEQYF. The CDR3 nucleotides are TGCGCCAGCAGCTTGAAGGTAGACAGGGGCTACGAGCAGTACTTC.

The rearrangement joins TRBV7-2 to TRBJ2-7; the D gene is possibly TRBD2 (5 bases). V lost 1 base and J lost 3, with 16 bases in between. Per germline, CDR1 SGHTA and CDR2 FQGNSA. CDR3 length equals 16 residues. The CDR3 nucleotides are TGTGCCAGCAGCTTAGGGGCAGGAGGCTTCCGCTACGAGCAGTACTTC. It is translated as CASSLGAGGFRYEQYF.

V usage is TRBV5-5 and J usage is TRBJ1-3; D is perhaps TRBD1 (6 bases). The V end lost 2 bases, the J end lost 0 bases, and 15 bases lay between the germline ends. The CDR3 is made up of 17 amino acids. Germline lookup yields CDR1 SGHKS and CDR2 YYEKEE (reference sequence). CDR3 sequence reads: CASSFQSAGASGNTIYF. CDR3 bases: TGTGCCAGCAGCTTTCAGTCCGCAGGGGCCTCTGGAAACACCATATATTTT. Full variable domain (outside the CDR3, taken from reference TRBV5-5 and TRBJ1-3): DAGVTQSPTHLIKTRGQQVTLRCSPISGHKSVSWYQQVLGQGPQFIFQYYEKEERGRGNFPDRFSARQFPNYSSELNVNALLLGDSALYLCASSFQSAGASGNTIYFGEGSWLTVV.

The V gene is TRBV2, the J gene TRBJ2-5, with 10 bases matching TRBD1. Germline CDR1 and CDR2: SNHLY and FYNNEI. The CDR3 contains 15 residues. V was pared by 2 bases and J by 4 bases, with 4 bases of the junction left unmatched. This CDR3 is CASSEPDRGRETQYF. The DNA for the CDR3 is TGTGCCAGCAGTGAACCGGACAGGGGGAGAGAGACCCAGTACTTC. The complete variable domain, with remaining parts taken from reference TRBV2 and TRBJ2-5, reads EPEVTQTPSHQVTQMGQEVILRCVPISNHLYFYWYRQILGQKVEFLVSFYNNEISEKSEIFDDQFSVERPDGSNFTLKIRSTKLEDSAMYFCASSEPDRGRETQYFGPGTRLLVL.

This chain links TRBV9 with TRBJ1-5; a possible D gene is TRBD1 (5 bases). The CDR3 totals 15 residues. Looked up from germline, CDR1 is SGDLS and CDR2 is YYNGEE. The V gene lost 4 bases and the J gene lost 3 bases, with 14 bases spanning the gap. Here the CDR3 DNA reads TGTGCCAGCAGCTTCGGGACTCTGTCCAATCAGCCCCAGCATTTT. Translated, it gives CASSFGTLSNQPQHF. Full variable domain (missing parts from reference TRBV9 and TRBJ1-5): DSGVTQTPKHLITATGQRVTLRCSPRSGDLSVYWYQQSLDQGLQFLIQYYNGEERAKGNILERFSAQQFPDLHSELNLSSLELGDSALYFCASSFGTLSNQPQHFGDGTRLSIL.

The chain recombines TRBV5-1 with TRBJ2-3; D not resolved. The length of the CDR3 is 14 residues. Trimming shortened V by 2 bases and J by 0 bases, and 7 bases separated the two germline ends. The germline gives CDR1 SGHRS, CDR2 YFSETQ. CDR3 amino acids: CASSFQYSTDTQYF. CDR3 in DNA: TGCGCCAGCAGCTTCCAGTACAGCACAGATACGCAGTATTTT.

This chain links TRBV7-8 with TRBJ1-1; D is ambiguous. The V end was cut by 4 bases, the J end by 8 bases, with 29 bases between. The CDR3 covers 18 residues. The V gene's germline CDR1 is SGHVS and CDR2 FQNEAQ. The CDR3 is CASSSRRDIALSHREAFF. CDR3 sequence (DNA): TGTGCCAGCAGCTCGAGGAGGGATATCGCCCTATCCCATCGGGAAGCTTTCTTT.

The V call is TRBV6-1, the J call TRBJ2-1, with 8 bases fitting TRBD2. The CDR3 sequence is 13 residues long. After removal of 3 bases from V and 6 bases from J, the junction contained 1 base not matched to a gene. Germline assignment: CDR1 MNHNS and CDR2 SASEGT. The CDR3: CASSDTSGNEQFF. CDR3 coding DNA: TGTGCCAGCAGTGACACTAGCGGCAATGAGCAGTTCTTC.

This chain's CDR3 is CASSERGDSPYEQYF. Written as DNA, the CDR3 is TGTGCCAGCAGTGAAAGGGGGGACAGTCCCTACGAGCAGTACTTC. The chain employs TRBV6-1 and TRBJ2-7, with a tentative D call TRBD1 (7 bases). The V end was cut by 2 bases, the J end by 2 bases, with 13 bases between. The CDR3 sequence is 15 residues long. Germline V gene lookup returns CDR1 MNHNS and CDR2 SASEGT.

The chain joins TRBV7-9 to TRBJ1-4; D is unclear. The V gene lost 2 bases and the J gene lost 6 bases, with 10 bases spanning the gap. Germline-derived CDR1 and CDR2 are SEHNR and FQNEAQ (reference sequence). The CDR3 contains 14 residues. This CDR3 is CASSLRREDEKLFF. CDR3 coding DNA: TGTGCCAGCAGCTTACGCCGGGAGGATGAAAAACTGTTTTTT.

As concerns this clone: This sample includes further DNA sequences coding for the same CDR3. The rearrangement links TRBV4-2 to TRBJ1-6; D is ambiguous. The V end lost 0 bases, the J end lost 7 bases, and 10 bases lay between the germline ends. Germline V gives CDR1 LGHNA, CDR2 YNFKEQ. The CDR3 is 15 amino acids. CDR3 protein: CASSQERDRNSPLHF. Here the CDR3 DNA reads TGTGCCAGCAGCCAAGAGAGGGATCGCAATTCACCCCTCCACTTT.

CDR3 loop: CASSPAIAGGSYNEQFF. The CDR3 DNA follows: TGTGCCAGCTCACCAGCGATAGCGGGGGGCTCCTACAATGAGCAGTTCTTC. This sequence joins TRBV18 and TRBJ2-1; 10 positions match TRBD2. Trimming removed 2 bases from V and 0 bases from J; junction bases left unmatched: 4. This CDR3 spans 17 amino acids. Germline lookup yields CDR1 KGHSH and CDR2 LQKENI.

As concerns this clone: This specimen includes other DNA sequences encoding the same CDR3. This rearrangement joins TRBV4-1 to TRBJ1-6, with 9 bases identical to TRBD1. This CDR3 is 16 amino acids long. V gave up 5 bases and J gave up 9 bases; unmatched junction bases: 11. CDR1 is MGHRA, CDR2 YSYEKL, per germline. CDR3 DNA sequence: TGCGCCAGCAGCTCGGTGGGCGACAGGGGGGGTTCACCCCTCCACTTT. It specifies CASSSVGDRGGSPLHF.

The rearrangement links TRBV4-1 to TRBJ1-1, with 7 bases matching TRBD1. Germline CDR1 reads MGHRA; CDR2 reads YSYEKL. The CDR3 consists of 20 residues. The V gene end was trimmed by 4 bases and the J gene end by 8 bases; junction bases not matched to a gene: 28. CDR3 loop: CASSLTGDDGSDSLFVEAFF. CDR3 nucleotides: TGCGCCAGCAGCCTAACAGGGGACGATGGGAGTGATAGCCTATTCGTAGAAGCTTTCTTT.

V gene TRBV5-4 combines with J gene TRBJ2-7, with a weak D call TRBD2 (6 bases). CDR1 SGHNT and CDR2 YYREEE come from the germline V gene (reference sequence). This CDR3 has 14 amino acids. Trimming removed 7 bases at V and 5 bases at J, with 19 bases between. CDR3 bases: TGTGCCAGCTCCTCGTCCGCGGGGTACGACGAGCAGTACTTC. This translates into CASSSSAGYDEQYF.

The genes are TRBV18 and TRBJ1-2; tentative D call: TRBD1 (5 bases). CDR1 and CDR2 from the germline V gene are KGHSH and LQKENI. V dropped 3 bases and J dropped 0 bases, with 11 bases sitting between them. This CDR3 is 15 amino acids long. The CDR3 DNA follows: TGTGCCAGCTCACCCCGGCAGGGTACTAACTATGGCTACACCTTC. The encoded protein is CASSPRQGTNYGYTF.

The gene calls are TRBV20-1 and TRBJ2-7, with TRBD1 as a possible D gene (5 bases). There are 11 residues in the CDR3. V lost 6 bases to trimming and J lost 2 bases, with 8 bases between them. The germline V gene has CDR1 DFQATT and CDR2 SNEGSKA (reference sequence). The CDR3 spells CSARQTYEQYF. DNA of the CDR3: TGCAGTGCAAGACAGACCTACGAGCAGTACTTC.

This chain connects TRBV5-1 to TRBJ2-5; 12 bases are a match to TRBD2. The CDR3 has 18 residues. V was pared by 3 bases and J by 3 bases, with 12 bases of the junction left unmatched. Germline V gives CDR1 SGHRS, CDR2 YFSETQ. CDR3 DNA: TGCGCCAGCAGCTCTCTTCTAGCGGGGGGGCGAAGGAAAGAGACCCAGTACTTC. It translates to CASSSLLAGGRRKETQYF.

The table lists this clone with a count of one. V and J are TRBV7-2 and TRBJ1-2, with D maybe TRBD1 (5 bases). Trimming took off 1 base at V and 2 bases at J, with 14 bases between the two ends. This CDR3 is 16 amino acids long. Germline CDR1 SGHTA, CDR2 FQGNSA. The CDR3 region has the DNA TGTGCCAGCAGCTTAGACTTTGAGGCAGGGAACTATGGCTACACCTTC. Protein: CASSLDFEAGNYGYTF.

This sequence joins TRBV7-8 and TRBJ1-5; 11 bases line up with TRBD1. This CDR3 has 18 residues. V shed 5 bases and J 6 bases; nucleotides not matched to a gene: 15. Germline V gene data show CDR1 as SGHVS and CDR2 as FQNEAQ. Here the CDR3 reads CASSGERPRGQGGQPQHF. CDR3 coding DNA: TGTGCCAGCAGCGGGGAGCGGCCCCGGGGACAGGGGGGTCAGCCCCAGCATTTT.

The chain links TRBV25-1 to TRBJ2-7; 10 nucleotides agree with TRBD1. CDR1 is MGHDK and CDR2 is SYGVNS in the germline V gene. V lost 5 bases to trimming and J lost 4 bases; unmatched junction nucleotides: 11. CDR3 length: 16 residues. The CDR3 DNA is TGTGCCAGCAGTAACATCGACAGGGGGCACCCATACGAGCAGTACTTC. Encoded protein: CASSNIDRGHPYEQYF.

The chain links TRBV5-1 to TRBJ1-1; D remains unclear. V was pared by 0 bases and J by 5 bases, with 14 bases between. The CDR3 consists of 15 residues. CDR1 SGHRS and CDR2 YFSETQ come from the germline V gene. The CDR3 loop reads CASSLGTAKGTEAFF. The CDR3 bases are TGCGCCAGCAGCTTGGGGACTGCTAAGGGAACTGAAGCTTTCTTT. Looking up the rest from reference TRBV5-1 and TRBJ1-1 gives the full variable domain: KAGVTQTPRYLIKTRGQQVTLSCSPISGHRSVSWYQQTPGQGLQFLFEYFSETQRNKGNFPGRFSGRQFSNSRSEMNVSTLELGDSALYLCASSLGTAKGTEAFFGQGTRLTVV.

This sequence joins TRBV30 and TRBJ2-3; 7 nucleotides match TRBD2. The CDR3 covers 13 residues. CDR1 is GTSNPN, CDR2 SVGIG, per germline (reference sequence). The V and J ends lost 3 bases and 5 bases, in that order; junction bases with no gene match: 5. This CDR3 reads CAWRKRGLDTQYF. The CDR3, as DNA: TGTGCCTGGAGGAAGCGGGGCTTAGATACGCAGTATTTT.

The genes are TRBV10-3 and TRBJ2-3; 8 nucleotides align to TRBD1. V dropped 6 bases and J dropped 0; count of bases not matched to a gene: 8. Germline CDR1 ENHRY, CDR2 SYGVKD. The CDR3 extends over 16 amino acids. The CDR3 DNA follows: TGTGCCATCAGCCAGGGGGCTTCATCTAGCACAGATACGCAGTATTTT. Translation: CAISQGASSSTDTQYF.

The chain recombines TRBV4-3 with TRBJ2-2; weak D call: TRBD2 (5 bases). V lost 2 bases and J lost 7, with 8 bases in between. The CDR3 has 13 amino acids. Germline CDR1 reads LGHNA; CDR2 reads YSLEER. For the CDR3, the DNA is TGCGCCAGCAGCCAACAGGAGGTCGGGGAGCTGTTTTTT. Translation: CASSQQEVGELFF.

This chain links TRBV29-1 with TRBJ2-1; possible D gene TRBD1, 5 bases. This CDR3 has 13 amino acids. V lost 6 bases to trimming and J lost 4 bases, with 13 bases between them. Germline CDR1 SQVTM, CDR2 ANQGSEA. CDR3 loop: CSVARQFYNEQFF. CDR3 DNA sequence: TGCAGCGTCGCGCGACAGTTTTACAATGAGCAGTTCTTC.

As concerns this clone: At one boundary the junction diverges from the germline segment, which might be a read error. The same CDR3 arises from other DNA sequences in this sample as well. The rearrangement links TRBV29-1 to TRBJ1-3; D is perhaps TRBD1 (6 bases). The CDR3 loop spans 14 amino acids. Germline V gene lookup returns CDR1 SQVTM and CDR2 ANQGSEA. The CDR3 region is CSVSGGSSGNTIYF. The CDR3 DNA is TGCAGCGTTTCTGGGGGCTCCTCTGGAAACACCATATACTTT.

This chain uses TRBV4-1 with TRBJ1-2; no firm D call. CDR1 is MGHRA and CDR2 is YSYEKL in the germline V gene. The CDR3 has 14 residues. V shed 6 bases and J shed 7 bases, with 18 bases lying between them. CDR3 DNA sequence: TGCGCCAGCAGTCTTGGACCTTCTAGCTTTGGCTACACCTTC. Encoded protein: CASSLGPSSFGYTF.